Sequencing of this T cell receptor beta chain was carried out in a study of T cell repertoires in cytomegalovirus infection. As for the study in general: Signatures in public TCR beta sequences pointed to both CMV infection and matching HLA type.

This clonotype was picked up a small number of times. No antigen is known for it. TCRdb called the reads again in MiXCR, with one record for every CDR3 protein. The table lists some 500,000 distinct CDR3 sequences, 33% of them singletons. CDR3 length equals 15 residues. V was cut by 3 bases and J by 3 bases, with 11 bases left in between. From germline, CDR1 is KGHDR and CDR2 SFDVKD. Study results and limitations: Dominating the ex vivo response were TCR beta clonotypes that were CMV-specific and HLA-C-restricted.

V and J are TRBV24-1 and TRBJ2-1, with D perhaps given as TRBD1 or TRBD2 (5 bases each). This TCR came from a human donor in good health (CMV status not recorded). Some clones in this sample may be carry-over from other donors' samples. The sequenced sample was cultured PBMCs, obtained from culture after CMV antigen stimulation. In nucleotides, the CDR3 is TGTGCCACCAGTGATCCGGGACGGAACTACAATGAGCAGTTCTTC. Its translation: CATSDPGRNYNEQFF.